This T cell receptor beta chain was captured in a study of human T cells and chemical hapten exposure. Study as a whole: Patients, a majority of them female, were diagnosed with alopecia areata, totalis or universalis.

Time point described: patch test 2, 6 weeks after DPC sensitization. Treatment here: therapeutic diphenylcyclopropenone sensitization with weekly scalp DPC. Non-pregnant alopecia patients aged 18 to 70, suitable for DPC therapy. Sequencing started from total RNA isolated from unfractionated whole blood. TCRdb used MiXCR to reprocess the RACE reads, holding one entry per CDR3 protein. The sample holds some 350,000 distinct CDR3 sequences, about 6% seen once. Germline loops: CDR1 MDHEN, CDR2 SYDVKM. V was cut by 3 bases and J by 7 bases, with 12 bases left in between. The CDR3 extends over 13 amino acids. This clonotype has a count of ten or more.

This rearrangement joins TRBV28 to TRBJ1-2; D is perhaps TRBD1 (5 bases). Sequenced here: whole blood, sampled in connection with sensitization to the hapten diphenylcyclopropenone (DPC). The clonotype originates from a woman aged 18-29 years with alopecia areata. Some clones in this sample may be carry-over from other donors' samples. CDR3 coding DNA: TGTGCCAGCAGTTTGCAAAGGGGCGCTGGCTACACCTTC. Protein: CASSLQRGAGYTF.